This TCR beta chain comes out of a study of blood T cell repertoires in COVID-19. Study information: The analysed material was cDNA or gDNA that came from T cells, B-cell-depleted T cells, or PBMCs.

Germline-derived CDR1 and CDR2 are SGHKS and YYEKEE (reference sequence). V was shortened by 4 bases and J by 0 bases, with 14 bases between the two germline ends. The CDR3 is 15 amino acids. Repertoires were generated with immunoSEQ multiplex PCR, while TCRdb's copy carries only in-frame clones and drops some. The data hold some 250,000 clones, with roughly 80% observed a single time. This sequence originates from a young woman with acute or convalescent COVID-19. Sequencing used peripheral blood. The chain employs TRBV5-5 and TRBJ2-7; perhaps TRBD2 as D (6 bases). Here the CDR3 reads CASSPGDWYSYEQYF. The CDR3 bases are TGTGCCAGCAGCCCGGGGGACTGGTACTCCTACGAGCAGTACTTC.